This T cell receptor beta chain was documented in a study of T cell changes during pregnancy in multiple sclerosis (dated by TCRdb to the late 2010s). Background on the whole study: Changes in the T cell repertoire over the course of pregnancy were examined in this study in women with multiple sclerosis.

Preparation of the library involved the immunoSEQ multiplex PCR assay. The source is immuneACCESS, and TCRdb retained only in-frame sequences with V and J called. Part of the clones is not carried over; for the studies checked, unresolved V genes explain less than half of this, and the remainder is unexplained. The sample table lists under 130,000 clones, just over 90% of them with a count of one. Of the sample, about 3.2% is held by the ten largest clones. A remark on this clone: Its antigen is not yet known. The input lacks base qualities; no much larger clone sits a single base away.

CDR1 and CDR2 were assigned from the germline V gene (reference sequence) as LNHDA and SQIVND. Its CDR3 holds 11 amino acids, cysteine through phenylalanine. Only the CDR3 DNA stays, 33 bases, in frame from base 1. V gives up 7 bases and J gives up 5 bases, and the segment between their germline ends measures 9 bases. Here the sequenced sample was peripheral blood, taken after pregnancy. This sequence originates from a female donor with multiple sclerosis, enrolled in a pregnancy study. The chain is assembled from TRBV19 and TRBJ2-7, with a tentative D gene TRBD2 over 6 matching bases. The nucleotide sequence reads TGTGCCAGTATGGGGGGTAACGAGCAGTACTTC. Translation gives CASMGGNEQYF.